Presented here are 21 T cell receptor beta chains from one specimen sequenced in a study of T cell repertoires in cytomegalovirus infection. TCRdb independently ran MiXCR on the reads; one entry per CDR3 protein. This table holds fewer than 350,000 distinct CDR3 sequences, roughly 15% found once. Sequencing was carried out using PBMCs. These receptors were taken from a human donor in good health (CMV status not recorded). Some clones in this sample may be carry-over from other donors' samples.

The gene calls are TRBV24-1 and TRBJ2-3, with unresolved D. V was trimmed by 6 bases and J by 4 bases, leaving 13 bases between them. The CDR3 sequence is 14 residues long. Germline lookup yields CDR1 KGHDR and CDR2 SFDVKD. CDR3 bases: TGTGCCACCAGTCATCTAGGGTCCGCAGATACGCAGTATTTT. The encoded protein is CATSHLGSADTQYF.

This chain connects TRBV6-2 or TRBV6-3 to TRBJ2-1, with D uncertain. In germline, CDR1 is MNHEY, CDR2 SVGEGT. The CDR3 contains 17 residues. V was cut by 2 bases and J by 3 bases, with 17 bases left in between. CDR3 nucleotide sequence: TGTGCCAGCAGTTACCCCAGGACCTTACAGAGCTACAATGAGCAGTTCTTC. Translation gives CASSYPRTLQSYNEQFF.

The table lists this clonotype with many counts. The CDR3 coding sequence is TGTGCCAGTAGTATGACAGGGGACACCGGGGAGCTGTTTTTT. This sequence encodes CASSMTGDTGELFF. The chain links TRBV19 to TRBJ2-2; TRBD1 aligns across 8 bases. Germline CDR1 reads LNHDA; CDR2 reads SQIVND (reference sequence). CDR3 size: 14 residues. After removal of 3 bases from V and 3 bases from J, the junction contained 0 bases not matched to a gene.

This clonotype occurred many times. The chain has TRBV7-2 and TRBJ2-7; perhaps TRBD1 as D (6 bases). Germline lookup yields CDR1 SGHTA and CDR2 FQGNSA. V gave up 5 bases and J gave up 7 bases, with 18 bases separating them. This CDR3 is built from 14 residues. CDR3 sequence (DNA): TGTGCCAGCAGCCTGGACAGCCTTTCCTGGGAGCAGTACTTC. Residues: CASSLDSLSWEQYF.

In nucleotides, the CDR3 is TGCGCCAGCAGCCAAGAGTGGCGCGGGTCAGGGCAGCCCCAGCATTTT. Protein sequence: CASSQEWRGSGQPQHF. The chain combines TRBV4-1 with TRBJ1-5; D may be TRBD1 (5 bases). The V end was cut by 0 bases, the J end by 7 bases, with 16 bases between. Germline CDR1 and CDR2: MGHRA and YSYEKL. The length of the CDR3 is 16 residues.

This clonotype showed up just a few times. The V call is TRBV6-1, the J call TRBJ2-7, with a weak D call TRBD2 (5 bases). Deletions cut 8 bases from V and 2 bases from J, with 16 bases between. Per the germline V gene, CDR1 is MNHNS and CDR2 is SASEGT. The length of the CDR3 is 14 residues. The CDR3 DNA reads TGTGCCAGCTCCTTGAGGACGGGAACCTACGAGCAGTACTTC. Translated: CASSLRTGTYEQYF.

This clonotype was counted a few times. This chain uses TRBV4-1 with TRBJ2-2; D not certain. Germline lookup yields CDR1 MGHRA and CDR2 YSYEKL. V was clipped by 2 bases and J by 1 base, with 5 bases between them. This CDR3 comprises 14 residues. CDR3 amino acids: CASSQQENTGELFF. CDR3 in DNA: TGCGCCAGCAGCCAACAGGAGAACACCGGGGAGCTGTTTTTT.

This clonotype has a count of ten or more. The rearrangement uses TRBV7-2 and TRBJ1-5; D not resolved. CDR1 and CDR2 (germline): SGHTA, FQGNSA. The CDR3 contains 15 residues. V dropped 3 bases and J dropped 2 bases, with 11 bases sitting between them. The CDR3 coding sequence is TGTGCCAGCAGCTTCTGGGGATCAGGCAATCAGCCCCAGCATTTT. It translates to CASSFWGSGNQPQHF.

This chain uses TRBV20-1 with TRBJ1-1; the D is unclear. CDR1 is DFQATT and CDR2 is SNEGSKA in the germline V gene (reference sequence). V lost 5 bases and J 3 bases, leaving 13 bases between the germline ends. This CDR3 has 13 amino acids. The CDR3 region is CSASDLKDTEAFF. Written as DNA, the CDR3 is TGCAGTGCTTCAGACTTGAAGGACACTGAAGCTTTCTTT.

This clonotype was picked up many times. The chain uses TRBV7-2 and TRBJ1-1; the D gene is possibly TRBD1 (5 bases). Germline values: CDR1 SGHTA, CDR2 FQGNSA. The CDR3 covers 13 residues. V lost 5 bases and J lost 5, with 12 bases in between. CDR3 sequence: CASSETRGTEAFF. CDR3 nucleotides: TGTGCCAGCAGCGAAACGAGGGGTACTGAAGCTTTCTTT. Looking up the rest from reference TRBV7-2 and TRBJ1-1 gives the full variable domain: GAGVSQSPSNKVTEKGKDVELRCDPISGHTALYWYRQSLGQGLEFLIYFQGNSAPDKSGLPSDRFSAERTGGSVSTLTIQRTQQEDSAVYLCASSETRGTEAFFGQGTRLTVV.

The chain uses TRBV28 and TRBJ1-3; possibly TRBD1 for D (6 bases). Germline CDR1 MDHEN, CDR2 SYDVKM. This CDR3 comprises 14 residues. V was clipped by 6 bases and J by 1 base, with 10 bases between them. Here the CDR3 DNA reads TGTGCCAGCAGCCCAGGGGATTCTGGAAACACCATATATTTT. Residues: CASSPGDSGNTIYF.

This clonotype was counted only a few times. This CDR3 is CASTQVFPYEQYF. The DNA of the CDR3 is TGTGCCAGCACCCAAGTTTTTCCCTACGAGCAGTACTTC. This chain links TRBV28 with TRBJ2-7; D is unresolved. This CDR3 region has 13 residues. Trimming removed 7 bases at V and 2 bases at J, with 12 bases between. Germline CDR1 and CDR2: MDHEN and SYDVKM.

The CDR3 is CSASTSGGKQETQYF. CDR3 sequence (DNA): TGCAGTGCTAGCACGAGCGGGGGGAAACAAGAGACCCAGTACTTC. The V gene is TRBV20-1, the J gene TRBJ2-5; 9 bases line up with TRBD2. Germline CDR1 DFQATT, CDR2 SNEGSKA (reference sequence). The CDR3 length is 15 residues. Germline trimming cut 3 bases from V and 2 bases from J; bases unmatched to any gene: 7.

This clonotype was recorded at least ten times. The chain recombines TRBV7-8 with TRBJ2-2; TRBD2 might be the D (7 bases). The CDR3 contains 14 residues. Trimming left V 8 bases short and J 0 bases short, with 10 bases between. Germline loops: CDR1 SGHVS, CDR2 FQNEAQ. The CDR3 nucleotides read TGTGCCAGCGGGGGGGGCTCGAACACCGGGGAGCTGTTTTTT. Translating gives CASGGGSNTGELFF. Full variable domain (remainder filled in from reference TRBV7-8 and TRBJ2-2): GAGVSQSPRYKVAKRGQDVALRCDPISGHVSLFWYQQALGQGPEFLTYFQNEAQLDKSGLPSDRFFAERPEGSVSTLKIQRTQQEDSAVYLCASGGGSNTGELFFGEGSRLTVL.

This chain joins TRBV20-1 and TRBJ2-3; 14 positions match TRBD2. This CDR3 has 19 residues. Germline lookup yields CDR1 DFQATT and CDR2 SNEGSKA (reference sequence). Germline trimming cut 6 bases from V and 2 bases from J; bases unmatched to any gene: 16. The CDR3: CSAKTGRTSGGRNTDTQYF. The CDR3 nucleotides are TGCAGTGCCAAAACTGGGCGGACTAGCGGGGGGCGGAACACAGATACGCAGTATTTT.

This clonotype was counted only a few times. The genes are TRBV12-3 or TRBV12-4 and TRBJ1-1; the D gene is possibly TRBD1 (6 bases). The CDR3 consists of 13 residues. V was pared by 4 bases and J by 3 bases, with 9 bases between. The CDR3 coding sequence is TGTGCCAGCAGTTGGACAGTATACACTGAAGCTTTCTTT. Translation: CASSWTVYTEAFF.

The V and J genes are TRBV18 and TRBJ2-5, with 10 bases identical to TRBD2. The germline CDR1 and CDR2 sequences are KGHSH and LQKENI. The junction had 11 bases not matched to a gene; V was cut back by 4 bases and J by 3 bases. This CDR3 is 17 amino acids long. CDR3 region: CASSRKLAGAREETQYF. In DNA, the CDR3 is TGTGCCAGCTCACGTAAGCTAGCGGGGGCCCGGGAAGAGACCCAGTACTTC.

This clonotype has a handful of counts. The rearrangement uses TRBV12-3 or TRBV12-4 and TRBJ2-3, with a weak D call TRBD1 (5 bases). V was trimmed by 2 bases and J by 2 bases, leaving 11 bases between them. This CDR3 contains 15 residues. The CDR3 DNA is TGTGCCAGCAGTTTACGGCAGGGAAACACAGATACGCAGTATTTT. Translation: CASSLRQGNTDTQYF.

This clonotype was counted at least ten times. The V gene is TRBV27, the J gene TRBJ1-5, with 7 bases identical to TRBD1. The CDR3 consists of 17 residues. CDR1 MNHEY and CDR2 SMNVEV come from the germline V gene (reference sequence). The V gene end was trimmed by 5 bases and the J gene end by 4 bases; junction bases not matched to a gene: 14. The CDR3 loop is CASSPLRGTALNQPQHF. The DNA of the CDR3 is TGTGCCAGCAGTCCCCTCAGGGGGACCGCTCTGAATCAGCCCCAGCATTTT.

The V call is TRBV20-1, the J call TRBJ2-3; tentative D call: TRBD2 (6 bases). The length of the CDR3 is 16 residues. Trimming pared 0 bases from V and 1 base from J, leaving 14 bases between. Germline CDR1 DFQATT, CDR2 SNEGSKA (reference sequence). In DNA, the CDR3 is TGCAGTGCTAGAGATACAGGAGGGACCCGCACAGATACGCAGTATTTT. This encodes CSARDTGGTRTDTQYF.

This clonotype showed up just once. The rearrangement joins TRBV19 to TRBJ2-3; D is undetermined. Germline V gene data show CDR1 as LNHDA and CDR2 as SQIVND (reference sequence). V shed 2 bases and J shed 0 bases, with 9 bases lying between them. There are 15 residues in the CDR3. CDR3 DNA: TGTGCCAGTAGTATATGGCAGCCTAGCACAGATACGCAGTATTTT. It codes for CASSIWQPSTDTQYF. Full variable domain (outside the CDR3, taken from reference TRBV19 and TRBJ2-3): DGGITQSPKYLFRKEGQNVTLSCEQNLNHDAMYWYRQDPGQGLRLIYYSQIVNDFQKGDIAEGYSVSREKKESFPLTVTSAQKNPTAFYLCASSIWQPSTDTQYFGPGTRLTVL.